A selection of T cell receptor beta chains follows, all from one sample in a study of T cell responses to AZD1222 COVID-19 vaccine. Produced via immunoSEQ multiplex PCR; TCRdb's table is partial and in-frame only. The data show roughly 120,000 clones, roughly 93% seen once. The starting material was peripheral blood, obtained on day 0 of AZD1222 vaccination. The receptors stem from an adult in good health. CDR3s include the opening cysteine and the closing phenylalanine or tryptophan. D genes are given only for firm matches. Only some rows state a clone size, as once, few, many or a class for expanded clones.

D gene,clone size,J gene,V gene,CDR3 protein,CDR3 DNA
-,-,TRBJ2-7,TRBV3-1/TRBV3-2,CASSQVLAGNEQYF,TGTGCCAGCAGCCAAGTACTAGCCGGTAACGAGCAGTACTTC
-,once,TRBJ2-1,TRBV27,CASSPRGHINEQFF,TGTGCCAGCAGTCCCCGTGGACATATCAATGAGCAGTTCTTC
TRBD1,-,TRBJ1-5,TRBV28,CASSALTGEDSNQPQHF,TGTGCCAGCAGTGCCCTGACAGGGGAGGATAGCAATCAGCCCCAGCATTTT
TRBD2,-,TRBJ2-1,TRBV11-2,CASSEELADEQFF,TGTGCCAGCAGCGAAGAACTAGCGGACGAGCAGTTCTTC
-,-,TRBJ1-3,TRBV19,CASSSIPGSTGGNTIYF,TGTGCCAGCAGTAGTATCCCCGGATCGACCGGTGGAAACACCATATATTTT
-,-,TRBJ2-7,TRBV11-2,CASSLGQKYEQYF,TGTGCCAGCAGCTTAGGACAGAAATACGAGCAGTACTTC
TRBD2,-,TRBJ2-3,TRBV20-1,CSASRLAGITDTQYF,TGCAGTGCTAGTAGGCTAGCGGGGATAACAGATACGCAGTATTTT
-,-,TRBJ1-2,TRBV28,CASSDPWAFGGYTF,TGTGCCAGCAGTGACCCCTGGGCATTTGGCGGCTACACCTTC
-,-,TRBJ1-4,TRBV6-6,CASSYRGAEKLFF,TGTGCCAGCAGTTACAGGGGTGCTGAAAAACTGTTTTTT
TRBD1,-,TRBJ2-7,TRBV19,CAHPGTGVINEQYF,TGTGCCCATCCCGGGACAGGGGTGATCAACGAGCAGTACTTC
-,once,TRBJ1-3,TRBV6-1,CASSEFAGLGNTIYF,TGTGCCAGCAGTGAATTTGCGGGGTTGGGAAACACCATATATTTT
-,-,TRBJ1-5,TRBV2,CASSDRGGAGSNQPQHF,TGTGCCAGCAGTGACCGTGGGGGGGCCGGTAGCAATCAGCCCCAGCATTTT
-,-,TRBJ2-1,TRBV7-2,CASSLAREGNEQFF,TGTGCCAGCAGCTTGGCGCGAGAAGGCAATGAGCAGTTCTTC
-,-,TRBJ1-2,TRBV28,CASGLSLRVSYGYTF,TGTGCCAGCGGTTTGTCTCTGCGGGTGAGCTATGGCTACACCTTC
-,-,TRBJ2-7,TRBV3-1/TRBV3-2,CASRSGASSEQYF,TGTGCCAGCAGAAGCGGTGCTTCCTCGGAGCAGTACTTC
TRBD2,-,TRBJ2-3,TRBV7-7,CASKASGALEGTDTQYF,TGTGCCAGCAAGGCTAGCGGGGCCCTAGAAGGCACAGATACGCAGTATTTT
-,-,TRBJ1-5,TRBV6-1,CASSEFYGNQPQHF,TGTGCCAGCAGTGAATTTTACGGGAATCAGCCCCAGCATTTT
-,-,TRBJ2-1,TRBV12-3/TRBV12-4,CASSLSRANEQFF,TGTGCCAGCAGTTTAAGTCGGGCCAATGAGCAGTTCTTC
TRBD1,-,TRBJ1-2,TRBV5-4,CASSPGQGYGYTF,TGTGCCAGCAGCCCGGGACAGGGCTATGGCTACACCTTC
TRBD1,-,TRBJ1-4,TRBV27,CASTSWRVTGKEGKLFF,TGTGCCAGCACCTCATGGAGGGTGACAGGGAAAGAGGGAAAACTGTTTTTT